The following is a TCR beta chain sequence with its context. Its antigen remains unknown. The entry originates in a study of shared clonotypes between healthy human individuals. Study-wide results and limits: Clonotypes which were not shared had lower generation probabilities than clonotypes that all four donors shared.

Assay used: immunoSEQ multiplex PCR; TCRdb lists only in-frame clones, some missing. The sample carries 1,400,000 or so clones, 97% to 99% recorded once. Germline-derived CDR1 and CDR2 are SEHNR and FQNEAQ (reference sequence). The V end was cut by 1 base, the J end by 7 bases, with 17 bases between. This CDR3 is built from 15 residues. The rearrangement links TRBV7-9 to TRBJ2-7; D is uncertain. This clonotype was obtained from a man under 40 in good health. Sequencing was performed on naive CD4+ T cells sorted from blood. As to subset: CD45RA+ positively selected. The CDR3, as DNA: TGTGCCAGCAGCTTAGTACTGGGGTCCGTGCGGGAGCAGTACTTC. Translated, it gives CASSLVLGSVREQYF.